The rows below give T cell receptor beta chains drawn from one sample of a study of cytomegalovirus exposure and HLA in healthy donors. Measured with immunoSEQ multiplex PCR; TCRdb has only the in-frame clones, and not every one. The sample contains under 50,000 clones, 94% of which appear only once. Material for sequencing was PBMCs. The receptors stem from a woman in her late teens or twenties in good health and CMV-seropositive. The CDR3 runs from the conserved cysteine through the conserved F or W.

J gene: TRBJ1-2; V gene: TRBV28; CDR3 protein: CASSSGTEDYGYTF
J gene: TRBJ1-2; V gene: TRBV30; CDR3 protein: CAWTLDMIYGYTF
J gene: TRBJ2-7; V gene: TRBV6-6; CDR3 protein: CASRPTSGSSEQYF
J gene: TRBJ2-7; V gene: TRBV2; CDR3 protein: CASRVQGARYEQYF
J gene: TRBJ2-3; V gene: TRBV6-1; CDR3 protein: CASSELAGTTDTQYF
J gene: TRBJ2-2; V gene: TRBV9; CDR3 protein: CASSVVGRDYTGELFF
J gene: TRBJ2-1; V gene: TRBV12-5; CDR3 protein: CASGLVAGGGYNEQFF
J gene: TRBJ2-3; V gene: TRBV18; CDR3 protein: CASSLGVSTDTQYF
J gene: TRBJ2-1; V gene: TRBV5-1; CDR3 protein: CASSLGTSEYNEQFF
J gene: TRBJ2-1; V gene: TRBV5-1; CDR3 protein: CASSILGGSYNEQFF
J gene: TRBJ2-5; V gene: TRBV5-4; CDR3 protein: CASSPWQGAGETQYF
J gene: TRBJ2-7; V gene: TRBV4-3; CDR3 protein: CASSQVRDLVGEQYF
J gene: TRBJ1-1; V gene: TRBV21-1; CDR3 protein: CASSKRDRGGAFF
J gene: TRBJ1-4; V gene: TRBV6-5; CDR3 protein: CASSSRGATNEKLFF
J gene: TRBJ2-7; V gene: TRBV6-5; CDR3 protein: CASRPTGGDEQYF
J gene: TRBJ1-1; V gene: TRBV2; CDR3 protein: CASSAVKSGSEAFF
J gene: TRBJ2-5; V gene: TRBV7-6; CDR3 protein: CASSRDRGRGETQYF
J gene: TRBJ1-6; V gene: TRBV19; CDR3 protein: CASTAGNSPLHF
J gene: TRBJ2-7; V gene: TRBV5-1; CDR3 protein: CASSSGDSSYEQYF
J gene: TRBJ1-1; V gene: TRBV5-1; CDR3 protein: CASSLRDRVGTEAFF
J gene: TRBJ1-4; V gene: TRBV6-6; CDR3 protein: CASSADRSMFF
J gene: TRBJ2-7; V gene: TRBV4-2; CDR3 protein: CASSGGTGGRVEQYF
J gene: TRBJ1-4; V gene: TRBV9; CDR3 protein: CASSSGQGGGEKLFF
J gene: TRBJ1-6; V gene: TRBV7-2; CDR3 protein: CASSTRGGKSGNSPLHF
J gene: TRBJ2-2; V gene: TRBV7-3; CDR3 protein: CASSFIPAAGLNTGELFF
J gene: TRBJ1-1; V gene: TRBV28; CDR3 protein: CASSLRGGRDTEAFF
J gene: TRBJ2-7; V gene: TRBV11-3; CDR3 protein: CASSLEEVEQYF
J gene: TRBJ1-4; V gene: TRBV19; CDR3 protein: CASSIAGQREKLFF
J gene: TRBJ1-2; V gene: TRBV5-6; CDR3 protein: CASSFLQTGHGYTF
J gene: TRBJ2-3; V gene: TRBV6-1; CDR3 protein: CASSGRLAGTVDTQYF
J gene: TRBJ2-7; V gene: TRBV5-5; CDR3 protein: CASSLLGQGLEQYF
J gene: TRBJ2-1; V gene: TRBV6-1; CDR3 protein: CASGPSSYNEQFF
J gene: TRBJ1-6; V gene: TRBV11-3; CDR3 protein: CASSPTREVSPLHF
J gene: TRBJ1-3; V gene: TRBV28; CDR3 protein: CASSLFGQINADTIYF
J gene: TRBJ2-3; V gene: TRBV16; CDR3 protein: CASSQSQGFTDTQYF
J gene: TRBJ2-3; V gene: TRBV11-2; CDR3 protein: CASSTSVGTDTQYF
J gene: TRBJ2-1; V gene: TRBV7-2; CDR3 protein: CASSTPGGLAGLDEQFF
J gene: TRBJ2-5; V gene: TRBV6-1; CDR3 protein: CASSEAWGPQETQYF
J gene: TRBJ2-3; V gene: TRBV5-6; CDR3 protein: CASSSPTSADTQYF
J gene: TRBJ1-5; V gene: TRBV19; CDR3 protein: CASSTRQGMSNQPQHF
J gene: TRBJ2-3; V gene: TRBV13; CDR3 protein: CASSLKRDSDTQYF
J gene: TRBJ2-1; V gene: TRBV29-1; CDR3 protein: CSVAAYNEQFF
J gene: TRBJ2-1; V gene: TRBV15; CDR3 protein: CATSRDYVEQFF
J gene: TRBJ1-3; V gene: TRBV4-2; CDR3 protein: CASSPDRTGLSGNTIYF
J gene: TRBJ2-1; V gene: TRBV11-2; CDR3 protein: CASSQEASGRNEQFF
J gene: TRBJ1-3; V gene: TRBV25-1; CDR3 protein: CASSGLSGNTIYF
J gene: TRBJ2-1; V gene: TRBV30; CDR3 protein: CAWSVKGGLAGYNEQFF
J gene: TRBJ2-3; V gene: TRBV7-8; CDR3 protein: CASSSGLAGFTDTQYF
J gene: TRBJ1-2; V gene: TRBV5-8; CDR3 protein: CASGPDRGYTF
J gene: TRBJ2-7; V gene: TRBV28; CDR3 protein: CASSKAGLPYEQYF
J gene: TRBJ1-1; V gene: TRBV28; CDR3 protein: CASSLFGDNTEAFF
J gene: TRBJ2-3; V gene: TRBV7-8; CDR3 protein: CASSPRGSGTDTQYF
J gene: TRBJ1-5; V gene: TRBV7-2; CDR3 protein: CASSYRGLYQPQHF